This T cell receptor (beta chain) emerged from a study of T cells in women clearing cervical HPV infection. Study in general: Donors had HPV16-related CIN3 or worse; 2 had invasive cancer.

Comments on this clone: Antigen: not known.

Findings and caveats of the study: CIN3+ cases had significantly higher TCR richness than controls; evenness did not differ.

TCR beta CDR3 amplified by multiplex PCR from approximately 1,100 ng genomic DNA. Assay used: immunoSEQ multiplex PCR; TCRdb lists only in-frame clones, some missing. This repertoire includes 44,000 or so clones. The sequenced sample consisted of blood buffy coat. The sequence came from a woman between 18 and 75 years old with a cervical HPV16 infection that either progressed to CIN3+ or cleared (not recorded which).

CDR3 DNA (partial): TGCGCCAGCAGGGCCTTGGGCGGGGGCAGTGAG. Translating it yields CASRALGGGSE. The complete CDR3 protein is CASRALGGGSEQFF. This chain links TRBV5-1 with TRBJ2-1; TRBD2 might be the D (7 bases). Sequencing ends 3 residues short of the CDR3 end; the germline J gene provides the rest. CDR3 size: 14 residues. V was cut by 5 bases and J by 9 bases, with 18 bases left in between. The germline V gene has CDR1 SGHRS and CDR2 YFSETQ. The complete variable domain, with remaining parts taken from reference TRBV5-1 and TRBJ2-1, reads KAGVTQTPRYLIKTRGQQVTLSCSPISGHRSVSWYQQTPGQGLQFLFEYFSETQRNKGNFPGRFSGRQFSNSRSEMNVSTLELGDSALYLCASRALGGGSEQFFGPGTRLTVL.